These 32 T cell receptor beta chains share one sample of origin, sequenced in a study of tissue T cells after allogeneic stem cell transplantation. TCRdb's table, derived via immunoSEQ multiplex PCR, lists solely in-frame clones and lacks some. The sample carries 20,000 to 30,000 clones, around 67% recorded once. The sample here was tissue from the ileum, taken at autopsy. These receptors were taken from a female donor older than 55 with lung cancer.

V usage is TRBV30 and J usage is TRBJ2-1, with 7 bases fitting TRBD2. Looked up from germline, CDR1 is GTSNPN and CDR2 is SVGIG (reference sequence). The CDR3 totals 17 residues. The V and J ends lost 1 base and 1 base, in that order; junction bases with no gene match: 10. CDR3 DNA sequence: TGTGCCTGGAGTGGGGCGGCAGGGAGGGGATCCTACAATGAGCAGTTCTTC. Its protein product is CAWSGAAGRGSYNEQFF.

This sequence joins TRBV7-2 and TRBJ2-5; D remains ambiguous. CDR1 is SGHTA, CDR2 FQGNSA, per germline. The CDR3 sequence is 14 residues long. With 2 bases removed from V and 5 bases from J, the gap between germline ends came to 12 bases. The CDR3 nucleotides read TGTGCCAGCAGCTTATCTCTTGGCGCGGAGACCCAGTACTTC. Translating gives CASSLSLGAETQYF. The full variable domain, with the rest looked up from reference TRBV7-2 and TRBJ2-5, is GAGVSQSPSNKVTEKGKDVELRCDPISGHTALYWYRQSLGQGLEFLIYFQGNSAPDKSGLPSDRFSAERTGGSVSTLTIQRTQQEDSAVYLCASSLSLGAETQYFGPGTRLLVL.

This chain connects TRBV5-6 to TRBJ2-2; D is possibly TRBD1 (6 bases). The CDR3 sequence is 15 residues long. V lost 0 bases to trimming and J lost 1 base, with 7 bases between them. Germline loops: CDR1 SGHDT, CDR2 YYEEEE. CDR3 loop: CASSLGQVNTGELFF. The CDR3, as DNA: TGTGCCAGCAGCTTGGGACAGGTGAACACCGGGGAGCTGTTTTTT.

The chain carries TRBV7-9 and TRBJ1-3, with D possibly matching TRBD1 (6 bases). The CDR3 spans 16 residues. Germline V gives CDR1 SEHNR, CDR2 FQNEAQ (reference sequence). The V gene lost 0 bases and the J gene lost 4 bases, with 13 bases spanning the gap. CDR3 amino acids: CASSLALGARGNTIYF. CDR3 coding DNA: TGTGCCAGCAGCTTAGCTTTGGGGGCGCGAGGAAACACCATATATTTT.

The chain joins TRBV2 to TRBJ1-1, with a tentative D call TRBD1 (6 bases). In germline, CDR1 is SNHLY, CDR2 FYNNEI. The length of the CDR3 is 15 residues. V lost 0 bases, J lost 2 bases, and 10 bases lay in between. The CDR3 nucleotides are TGTGCCAGCAGTGAAGCCAAGGGGGGTAACACTGAAGCTTTCTTT. It translates to CASSEAKGGNTEAFF. The entire variable domain, with the rest obtained from reference TRBV2 and TRBJ1-1, is as follows: EPEVTQTPSHQVTQMGQEVILRCVPISNHLYFYWYRQILGQKVEFLVSFYNNEISEKSEIFDDQFSVERPDGSNFTLKIRSTKLEDSAMYFCASSEAKGGNTEAFFGQGTRLTVV.

The chain combines TRBV2 with TRBJ2-7; 9 bases are a match to TRBD1. Per germline, CDR1 SNHLY and CDR2 FYNNEI. The CDR3 totals 12 residues. V lost 8 bases and J lost 3; bases outside the gene matches: 2. The DNA for the CDR3 is TGTGCCAGCGGGGACAGGGTCTACGAGCAGTACTTC. This codes for CASGDRVYEQYF.

This rearrangement joins TRBV6-6 to TRBJ2-1; 8 bases line up with TRBD2. CDR3 size: 15 residues. J lost 6 bases, V lost 3 bases, and 7 bases had no gene match. Germline lookup yields CDR1 MNHNY and CDR2 SVGAGI (reference sequence). The CDR3 sequence: CASSYAGLVGNEQFF. Written as DNA, the CDR3 is TGTGCCAGCAGTTATGCGGGACTAGTCGGCAATGAGCAGTTCTTC.

A single count supports this clone. The CDR3 loop reads CASSEGPEQFF. CDR3 nucleotides: TGCGCCAGCTCGGAAGGTCCTGAGCAGTTCTTC. The rearrangement uses TRBV5-1 and TRBJ2-1; D remains ambiguous. Looked up from germline, CDR1 is SGHRS and CDR2 is YFSETQ. The CDR3 is 11 amino acids. Deletions cut 7 bases from V and 9 bases from J, with 11 bases between.

This chain uses TRBV11-2 with TRBJ2-2; D is possibly TRBD1 (5 bases). V lost 5 bases and J lost 5, with 18 bases in between. Germline CDR1 reads SGHAT; CDR2 reads FQNNGV. The CDR3 consists of 16 residues. CDR3 sequence: CASSPRTTKGTGELFF. CDR3 coding DNA: TGTGCCAGCAGCCCCAGGACCACAAAGGGGACCGGGGAGCTGTTTTTT.

This rearrangement joins TRBV19 to TRBJ2-3; D possibly matches TRBD1 or TRBD2 (5 bases each). The germline V gene has CDR1 LNHDA and CDR2 SQIVND (reference sequence). The CDR3 spans 16 residues. V lost 2 bases to trimming and J lost 0 bases, with 12 bases between them. The CDR3 sequence: CASSIRGAESTDTQYF. DNA for the CDR3: TGTGCCAGTAGTATAAGAGGGGCAGAGAGCACAGATACGCAGTATTTT.

The rearrangement uses TRBV19 and TRBJ1-2; D unclear. The CDR3 length is 13 residues. CDR1 is LNHDA, CDR2 SQIVND, per germline (reference sequence). The V end was cut by 6 bases, the J end by 8 bases, with 16 bases between. For the CDR3, the DNA is TGTGCCAGTAGGACCGACCCTGCTAGGGGCTACACCTTC. This codes for CASRTDPARGYTF.

The V and J genes are TRBV11-2 and TRBJ2-5, with 10 bases that match TRBD1. The V segment lost 5 bases and the J segment 5 bases; nucleotides outside the gene matches: 8. The CDR3 runs 15 residues. The germline CDR1 and CDR2 sequences are SGHAT and FQNNGV. In DNA form, the CDR3 reads TGTGCCAGCAGCCGCACGACAGGGGGCGGGGAGACCCAGTACTTC. It codes for CASSRTTGGGETQYF. Full variable domain (rest looked up from reference TRBV11-2 and TRBJ2-5): EAGVAQSPRYKIIEKRQSVAFWCNPISGHATLYWYQQILGQGPKLLIQFQNNGVVDDSQLPKDRFSAERLKGVDSTLKIQPAKLEDSAVYLCASSRTTGGGETQYFGPGTRLLVL.

The rearrangement uses TRBV30 and TRBJ2-3, with D perhaps TRBD1 or TRBD2 (5 bases each). Between the trimmed V and J ends, which lost 4 bases and 0 bases, there was a span of 8 bases. Germline assignment: CDR1 GTSNPN and CDR2 SVGIG (reference sequence). This CDR3 spans 13 amino acids. The CDR3 DNA reads TGTGCCTGGAAGGGGACGAGCACAGATACGCAGTATTTT. It is translated as CAWKGTSTDTQYF.

This clone has just one count. The chain uses TRBV4-3 and TRBJ1-4, with a tentative D call TRBD1 (5 bases). Trimming removed 4 bases from V and 6 bases from J, with 15 bases in between. Germline V gene sequence: CDR1 LGHNA, CDR2 YSLEER. This CDR3 is built from 15 residues. CDR3 nucleotide sequence: TGCGCCAGCAGCCGCATACAGGATCGCCATGAAAAACTGTTTTTT. Encoded protein: CASSRIQDRHEKLFF.

The rearrangement joins TRBV28 to TRBJ1-2, with a tentative D call TRBD1 (5 bases). This CDR3 region has 14 residues. Trimming cost V 6 bases and J 6 bases, with 17 bases left between them. Germline V gene data show CDR1 as MDHEN and CDR2 as SYDVKM. The CDR3 is CASRTGTALDGYTF. CDR3 bases: TGTGCCAGCAGAACCGGGACCGCGCTCGATGGCTACACCTTC.

V gene TRBV11-2 combines with J gene TRBJ2-3; the D is unclear. The CDR3 is made up of 13 amino acids. Germline values: CDR1 SGHAT, CDR2 FQNNGV. Trimming left V 1 base short and J 6 bases short, with 8 bases between. CDR3 residues: CASSLGPRDTQYF. CDR3 DNA: TGTGCCAGCAGCTTAGGGCCCCGGGATACGCAGTATTTT.

The chain employs TRBV5-1 and TRBJ1-4, with unresolved D. The CDR3 loop spans 14 amino acids. Trimming removed 1 base from V and 4 bases from J, with 8 bases in between. The germline CDR1 and CDR2 sequences are SGHRS and YFSETQ. This CDR3 is CASSLIGGNEKLFF. CDR3 in DNA: TGCGCCAGCAGCTTGATCGGCGGTAATGAAAAACTGTTTTTT. Full variable domain (rest looked up from reference TRBV5-1 and TRBJ1-4): KAGVTQTPRYLIKTRGQQVTLSCSPISGHRSVSWYQQTPGQGLQFLFEYFSETQRNKGNFPGRFSGRQFSNSRSEMNVSTLELGDSALYLCASSLIGGNEKLFFGSGTQLSVL.

This clone showed up just once. The chain combines TRBV5-1 with TRBJ2-2, with D unresolved. From germline, CDR1 is SGHRS and CDR2 YFSETQ. V lost 4 bases to trimming and J lost 1 base, with 17 bases between them. This CDR3 spans 17 amino acids. CDR3 amino acids: CASSTGDVVGNTGELFF. DNA of the CDR3: TGCGCCAGCAGCACGGGCGATGTGGTGGGGAACACCGGGGAGCTGTTTTTT.

This clone was seen just once. This sequence joins TRBV5-5 and TRBJ2-1; D is unresolved. CDR3 length: 14 amino acids. CDR1 is SGHKS and CDR2 is YYEKEE in the germline V gene (reference sequence). Trimming cost V 1 base and J 6 bases, with 11 bases left between them. CDR3 coding DNA: TGTGCCAGCAGCTTGTGGTGGAACGGCAATGAGCAGTTCTTC. Amino acid sequence: CASSLWWNGNEQFF.

This chain uses TRBV5-4 with TRBJ2-1; TRBD2 matches at 7 bases. Germline V CDR1 and CDR2: SGHNT, YYREEE (reference sequence). The CDR3 extends over 15 amino acids. Trimming cost V 4 bases and J 3 bases; bases outside gene matches: 7. CDR3 amino acids: CASSGRSGNYNEQFF. Written as DNA, the CDR3 is TGTGCCAGCAGCGGAAGGAGCGGGAACTACAATGAGCAGTTCTTC.

In its sample, this clone ranks as large. This sequence joins TRBV29-1 and TRBJ1-1, with unresolved D. Trimming shortened V by 6 bases and J by 3 bases, and 8 bases separated the two germline ends. This CDR3 region has 11 residues. Germline assignment: CDR1 SQVTM and CDR2 ANQGSEA. The CDR3 region has the DNA TGCAGCGTCGAACGGGACACTGAAGCTTTCTTT. Translating it yields CSVERDTEAFF.

This chain connects TRBV7-2 to TRBJ2-3; D is ambiguous. V was cut by 5 bases and J by 1 base, with 13 bases left in between. Germline CDR1 and CDR2: SGHTA and FQGNSA. The CDR3 runs 15 residues. The CDR3 DNA reads TGTGCCAGCAGCCAATACGCAGACGGCACAGATACGCAGTATTTT. Translated: CASSQYADGTDTQYF.

V is TRBV11-3 and J is TRBJ2-3, with 9 bases fitting TRBD2. The germline CDR1 and CDR2 sequences are SGHNT and YENEEA. V shed 2 bases, J shed 2 bases, and the junction held 2 bases outside the gene matches. This CDR3 comprises 15 residues. Here the CDR3 DNA reads TGTGCCAGCAGCTTACTAGCGGGATCCACAGATACGCAGTATTTT. It encodes CASSLLAGSTDTQYF.

This chain joins TRBV19 and TRBJ1-3; D call uncertain. Germline loops: CDR1 LNHDA, CDR2 SQIVND (reference sequence). Trimming took off 6 bases at V and 0 bases at J, with 12 bases between the two ends. This CDR3 comprises 15 residues. CDR3 DNA: TGTGCCAGTAGGCTCTCCTGGGGCTCTGGAAACACCATATATTTT. This gives the protein CASRLSWGSGNTIYF.

The J gene is TRBJ1-1, the V gene TRBV10-3, with TRBD1 identical over 8 bases. Per the germline V gene, CDR1 is ENHRY and CDR2 is SYGVKD. The CDR3 consists of 15 residues. With 11 bases clipped from V and 3 bases from J, the junction kept 14 bases outside the gene matches. The DNA of the CDR3 is TGTGCCGCCCGGACAGGGCGGTATGGGTACACTGAAGCTTTCTTT. It encodes CAARTGRYGYTEAFF.

This rearrangement joins TRBV5-1 to TRBJ1-4; possible D gene TRBD1, 6 bases. Germline V gene sequence: CDR1 SGHRS, CDR2 YFSETQ. The CDR3 loop spans 16 amino acids. Trimming took 2 bases from V and 3 from J, leaving 14 bases between them. The CDR3 is CASSLDRQASNEKLFF. The CDR3 DNA follows: TGCGCCAGCAGCTTAGACCGACAGGCCTCTAATGAAAAACTGTTTTTT.

This sequence joins TRBV6-5 and TRBJ2-3; no firm D call. This CDR3 is built from 13 residues. Germline assignment: CDR1 MNHEY and CDR2 SVGAGI. V dropped 5 bases and J dropped 6 bases, with 12 bases sitting between them. This CDR3 is CASSRISEDTQYF. Written as DNA, the CDR3 is TGTGCCAGCAGTAGAATCAGCGAGGATACGCAGTATTTT.

This clone has just a few counts. V usage is TRBV20-1 and J usage is TRBJ1-2; D gene unclear. The germline gives CDR1 DFQATT, CDR2 SNEGSKA (reference sequence). Trimming left V 3 bases short and J 4 bases short, with 9 bases between. The CDR3 is 12 residues long. In DNA form, the CDR3 reads TGCAGTGCTAGTACGCCTGTCTATGGCTACACCTTC. Translating it yields CSASTPVYGYTF.

The chain is built from TRBV19 and TRBJ2-3, with 12 bases that match TRBD2. Germline assignment: CDR1 LNHDA and CDR2 SQIVND (reference sequence). The length of the CDR3 is 15 residues. After removal of 7 bases from V and 8 bases from J, the junction contained 10 bases not matched to a gene. This chain's CDR3 is CASTTSGGVWGTQYF. The CDR3, as DNA: TGTGCCAGTACGACTAGCGGGGGAGTTTGGGGTACGCAGTATTTT.

The rearrangement joins TRBV19 to TRBJ2-7; 10 bases agree with TRBD2. CDR3 length: 16 amino acids. V was pared by 4 bases and J by 2 bases, with 8 bases of the junction left unmatched. In germline, CDR1 is LNHDA, CDR2 SQIVND (reference sequence). The CDR3 nucleotides read TGTGCCAGTAGTACCCCCCTAGCGGGAGTCCCCTACGAGCAGTACTTC. It yields the protein CASSTPLAGVPYEQYF.

The chain couples TRBV3-1 (or the pseudogene TRBV3-2) to TRBJ2-3; D ambiguous. V was pared by 1 base and J by 7 bases, with 6 bases between. CDR3 length: 12 amino acids. Germline lookup yields CDR1 LGHDT and CDR2 YNNKEL (reference sequence). Here the CDR3 reads CASSQASNTQYF. CDR3 in DNA: TGTGCCAGCAGCCAAGCCTCTAATACGCAGTATTTT.

The chain carries TRBV18 and TRBJ1-1; D remains ambiguous. In germline, CDR1 is KGHSH, CDR2 LQKENI. V gave up 1 base and J gave up 1 base, with 4 bases separating them. This CDR3 has 13 residues. This chain's CDR3 is CASSPQPNTEAFF. In DNA, the CDR3 is TGTGCCAGCTCACCACAACCGAACACTGAAGCTTTCTTT.